These T cell receptor beta chains were read from a single sample in a study of cytomegalovirus exposure and HLA in healthy donors. Only in-frame clones appear in the TCRdb table, and some are missing; sequencing was by immunoSEQ multiplex PCR. Here the sample spans roughly 100,000 clones, around 86% being singletons. Specimen: PBMCs. These receptors all stem from a young man in good health and CMV-seropositive. Both conserved end residues are part of each CDR3. A D gene is named only where the DNA matches it firmly. Clone size is given for some rows only: seen once, a few or many times, or a class if the clone is expanded.

V gene: TRBV28
clone size: .
D gene: TRBD1
J gene: TRBJ2-7
CDR3 protein: CASANRDRGDSYEQYF
CDR3 DNA: TGTGCCAGCGCTAACCGGGACAGGGGGGACTCCTACGAGCAGTACTTC

V gene: TRBV6-5
clone size: .
D gene: .
J gene: TRBJ1-1
CDR3 protein: CASSYPGRTEAFF
CDR3 DNA: TGTGCCAGCAGTTATCCGGGGAGGACTGAAGCTTTCTTT

V gene: TRBV5-1
clone size: .
D gene: .
J gene: TRBJ2-5
CDR3 protein: CASSLAQGGQETQYF
CDR3 DNA: TGCGCCAGCAGCTTGGCTCAGGGTGGCCAAGAGACCCAGTACTTC

V gene: TRBV4-1
clone size: .
D gene: TRBD2
J gene: TRBJ2-1
CDR3 protein: CASSLRTSGGPTGYNEQFF
CDR3 DNA: TGCGCCAGCAGCCTCCGAACTAGCGGGGGGCCTACCGGGTACAATGAGCAGTTCTTC

V gene: TRBV19
clone size: .
D gene: .
J gene: TRBJ2-1
CDR3 protein: CASSIDRGTSYNEQFF
CDR3 DNA: TGTGCCAGTAGTATAGATCGCGGGACCTCCTACAATGAGCAGTTCTTC

V gene: TRBV6-5
clone size: .
D gene: TRBD2
J gene: TRBJ2-1
CDR3 protein: CASTETSGGVNEQFF
CDR3 DNA: TGTGCCAGCACCGAAACTAGCGGGGGGGTAAATGAGCAGTTCTTC

V gene: TRBV4-1
clone size: .
D gene: .
J gene: TRBJ2-3
CDR3 protein: CASSQDSTGSPDTQYF
CDR3 DNA: TGCGCCAGCAGCCAAGATTCTACAGGGTCCCCCGATACGCAGTATTTT

V gene: TRBV5-1
clone size: .
D gene: .
J gene: TRBJ2-5
CDR3 protein: CASSLVPGELETQYF
CDR3 DNA: TGCGCCAGCAGCTTAGTCCCGGGGGAACTAGAGACCCAGTACTTC

V gene: TRBV19
clone size: .
D gene: TRBD2
J gene: TRBJ2-3
CDR3 protein: CASTTIAGVDTQYF
CDR3 DNA: TGTGCCAGTACTACGATAGCGGGGGTGGATACGCAGTATTTT

V gene: TRBV27
clone size: few
D gene: .
J gene: TRBJ1-1
CDR3 protein: CASGRDTEAFF
CDR3 DNA: TGTGCCAGCGGGCGGGACACTGAAGCTTTCTTT

V gene: TRBV5-5
clone size: .
D gene: .
J gene: TRBJ1-5
CDR3 protein: CASSPGRDSSNQPQHF
CDR3 DNA: TGTGCCAGCAGTCCCGGGCGCGACAGCAGCAATCAGCCCCAGCATTTT

V gene: TRBV19
clone size: .
D gene: TRBD1
J gene: TRBJ2-3
CDR3 protein: CASSIPDRGDTDTQYF
CDR3 DNA: TGTGCCAGTAGTATCCCGGACAGGGGGGATACAGATACGCAGTATTTT

V gene: TRBV6-6
clone size: .
D gene: .
J gene: TRBJ2-7
CDR3 protein: CASSYPERFYEQYF
CDR3 DNA: TGTGCCAGCAGTTACCCGGAGCGTTTCTACGAGCAGTACTTC

V gene: TRBV5-8
clone size: .
D gene: .
J gene: TRBJ1-1
CDR3 protein: CASSLIVNTEAFF
CDR3 DNA: TGTGCCAGCAGTTTGATAGTGAACACTGAAGCTTTCTTT

V gene: TRBV10-3
clone size: .
D gene: TRBD1
J gene: TRBJ2-5
CDR3 protein: CAISTGQGETQYF
CDR3 DNA: TGTGCCATCAGTACCGGACAGGGGGAGACCCAGTACTTC

V gene: TRBV7-9
clone size: .
D gene: TRBD2
J gene: TRBJ2-1
CDR3 protein: CATRKGSGDSYNEQFF
CDR3 DNA: TGTGCCACCCGAAAGGGTAGCGGGGACTCCTACAATGAGCAGTTCTTC

V gene: TRBV6-1
clone size: few
D gene: .
J gene: TRBJ1-6
CDR3 protein: CASSESRSPLHF
CDR3 DNA: TGTGCCAGCAGTGAAAGTCGGTCACCCCTCCACTTT

V gene: TRBV19
clone size: .
D gene: TRBD1
J gene: TRBJ1-5
CDR3 protein: CASSVEGAWSNQPQHF
CDR3 DNA: TGTGCCAGTAGCGTGGAGGGGGCTTGGAGCAATCAGCCCCAGCATTTT

V gene: TRBV4-2
clone size: .
D gene: .
J gene: TRBJ1-2
CDR3 protein: CASSQEGRGDSGYTF
CDR3 DNA: TGTGCCAGCAGCCAAGAAGGACGGGGTGATAGTGGCTACACCTTC

V gene: TRBV6-6
clone size: .
D gene: .
J gene: TRBJ2-7
CDR3 protein: CASSYDPRGGGNEQYF
CDR3 DNA: TGTGCCAGCAGTTACGACCCGAGGGGGGGCGGGAACGAGCAGTACTTC

V gene: TRBV9
clone size: .
D gene: .
J gene: TRBJ1-2
CDR3 protein: CASSATGNYGYTF
CDR3 DNA: TGTGCCAGCAGCGCCACGGGAAACTATGGCTACACCTTC

V gene: TRBV19
clone size: .
D gene: TRBD1
J gene: TRBJ2-1
CDR3 protein: CASRTDRGLYNEQFF
CDR3 DNA: TGTGCCAGTAGGACCGACAGGGGGCTATACAATGAGCAGTTCTTC

V gene: TRBV7-9
clone size: few
D gene: TRBD1
J gene: TRBJ1-1
CDR3 protein: CASSWGTGRQTEAFF
CDR3 DNA: TGTGCCAGCAGCTGGGGGACAGGACGCCAAACTGAAGCTTTCTTT

V gene: TRBV28
clone size: .
D gene: .
J gene: TRBJ2-7
CDR3 protein: CASSLDGWEQYF
CDR3 DNA: TGTGCCAGCAGTCTAGACGGTTGGGAGCAGTACTTC

V gene: TRBV15
clone size: few
D gene: .
J gene: TRBJ2-7
CDR3 protein: CATSREGRIYEQYF
CDR3 DNA: TGTGCCACCAGCAGAGAAGGCAGGATCTACGAGCAGTACTTC

V gene: TRBV5-1
clone size: .
D gene: .
J gene: TRBJ2-7
CDR3 protein: CASSPRQATYEQYF
CDR3 DNA: TGCGCCAGCAGCCCTAGACAGGCCACCTACGAGCAGTACTTC

V gene: TRBV27
clone size: few
D gene: TRBD1
J gene: TRBJ1-5
CDR3 protein: CASSPRQGDQPQHF
CDR3 DNA: TGTGCCAGCAGTCCTCGACAGGGGGATCAGCCCCAGCATTTT

V gene: TRBV4-1
clone size: .
D gene: .
J gene: TRBJ2-2
CDR3 protein: CASRPTNTGELFF
CDR3 DNA: TGCGCCAGCAGACCTACGAACACCGGGGAGCTGTTTTTT

V gene: TRBV11-2
clone size: few
D gene: .
J gene: TRBJ2-7
CDR3 protein: CASSLDSRRGLYEQYF
CDR3 DNA: TGTGCCAGCAGCTTAGATTCACGCCGGGGTCTTTACGAGCAGTACTTC

V gene: TRBV5-1
clone size: .
D gene: TRBD1
J gene: TRBJ1-1
CDR3 protein: CASSLDGQGAGNTEAFF
CDR3 DNA: TGCGCCAGCAGCTTGGACGGACAGGGGGCCGGGAACACTGAAGCTTTCTTT

V gene: TRBV4-1
clone size: few
D gene: .
J gene: TRBJ1-4
CDR3 protein: CASSQVPTGTNEKLFF
CDR3 DNA: TGCGCCAGCAGCCAAGTACCTACAGGAACTAATGAAAAACTGTTTTTT

V gene: TRBV7-9
clone size: .
D gene: TRBD2
J gene: TRBJ2-7
CDR3 protein: CASRHRDYVHEQYF
CDR3 DNA: TGTGCCAGCAGACACCGGGACTATGTCCACGAGCAGTACTTC

V gene: TRBV2
clone size: .
D gene: .
J gene: TRBJ1-5
CDR3 protein: CASSDRERQPQHF
CDR3 DNA: TGTGCCAGCAGTGACAGGGAACGACAGCCCCAGCATTTT

V gene: TRBV7-9
clone size: .
D gene: .
J gene: TRBJ1-5
CDR3 protein: CASSPGGGGQPQHF
CDR3 DNA: TGTGCCAGCAGCCCTGGCGGGGGTGGGCAGCCCCAGCATTTT